The sequence of this T cell receptor (beta chain) was determined in a study of shared clonotypes between healthy human individuals. Regarding the study as a whole: Against clonotypes common to all four donors, non-shared ones had lower generation probabilities.

Naive CD45RA+ and memory CD45RA-negative subsets were split from CD4+ cells. Per the germline V gene, CDR1 is SGHTA and CDR2 is FQGNSA. This CDR3 contains 13 residues. V was clipped by 5 bases and J by 4 bases, with 12 bases between them. Method: immunoSEQ multiplex PCR; TCRdb's copy keeps in-frame clones and lacks some. The repertoire holds around 1.1 million clones, 78% seen once, with 0.5% to 0.65% in the top ten. This clone has just one count. What it binds is not known. Sequencing was carried out using memory CD4+ T cells from PBMCs. Subset: CD45RA-negative fraction. V and J are TRBV7-2 and TRBJ2-7; the D is unclear. The sequence derives from a man between 18 and 35 years old in good health. Some clones in this sample may be carry-over from other donors' samples. The CDR3 DNA sequence: TGTGCCAGCAGCCCCGCACACCAATACGAGCAGTACTTC. Its protein product is CASSPAHQYEQYF.